Sequencing of this TCR beta chain was carried out in a study of T-cell memory formation after mild COVID-19. At the level of the study: Clusters were largely donor specific.

Study-wide points: There was a balanced CD4/CD8 profile in clones contracting day 15 to 85, and later expanders leaned CD4+. Cross-reactive memory apparently joined, as some responding clones appeared in pre-infection memory.

Note on this clonotype: Its antigen is not known.

This CDR3 is built from 15 residues. Germline V lookup: CDR1 DFQATT, CDR2 SNEGSKA (reference sequence). The V segment lost 6 bases and the J segment 6 bases; nucleotides outside the gene matches: 8. Constant-segment primers were used for 5'RACE, and the resulting TCR alpha and TCR beta cDNA libraries carried sample barcodes and UMIs. TCRdb processed the 5' RACE reads anew with MiXCR; each CDR3 protein has one entry. Here the sample spans about 210,000 distinct CDR3 sequences, around 26% being singletons. Material: PBMCs or a T cell subset sorted from them (not recorded which). The chain links TRBV20-1 to TRBJ1-4; 12 nucleotides line up with TRBD1. This TCR was sampled from an adult woman who had mild COVID-19 (a few samples of this study predate the infection). Cell type and time point are not known. The CDR3 loop is CSAGTGGGGDEKLFF. CDR3 coding DNA: TGCAGTGCAGGGACAGGGGGCGGGGGTGATGAAAAACTGTTTTTT.